Listed here are 25 T cell receptor beta chains from one sample, sequenced in a study of immune evolution from preneoplasia to lung adenocarcinoma. Repertoires were generated with immunoSEQ multiplex PCR, while TCRdb's copy carries only in-frame clones and drops some. The top ten clones hold over 7.5% of a sample with 6,000 to 7,000 clones, roughly 79% of them seen once. Sequencing was performed on FFPE adjacent normal lung tissue. The source is a donor of 70 years or more with lung adenocarcinoma.

The chain has TRBV5-1 and TRBJ2-7; TRBD2 might be the D (5 bases). The CDR3 extends over 14 amino acids. The germline V gene encodes CDR1 SGHRS and CDR2 YFSETQ. V lost 7 bases and J 6 bases, leaving 20 bases between the germline ends. The CDR3 loop reads CASRYDLGGREQYF. The CDR3 DNA sequence: TGCGCCAGCCGATACGACCTGGGCGGGCGCGAGCAGTACTTC.

The CDR3 DNA reads TGTGCCAGCAGCGTCCTAGATACGCAGTATTTT. It encodes CASSVLDTQYF. The chain employs TRBV11-3 and TRBJ2-3; D unclear. Trimming pared 5 bases from V and 5 bases from J, leaving 5 bases between. Germline CDR1 SGHNT, CDR2 YENEEA. The CDR3 contains 11 residues.

This chain joins TRBV12-5 and TRBJ1-5, with D possibly being TRBD1 (5 bases). The germline V and J ends were trimmed by 0 bases and 5 bases, with 11 bases remaining between them. This CDR3 is 15 amino acids long. From germline, CDR1 is LGHNT and CDR2 FRNRAP. CDR3 DNA: TGTGCTAGTGGTTTGGTTGCTGGAGGGGATCAGCCCCAGCATTTT. Translating gives CASGLVAGGDQPQHF.

Remarks on this clone: The identical CDR3 is also encoded by other nucleotide sequences in the sample. This chain connects TRBV5-4 to TRBJ1-2, with D perhaps TRBD1 (6 bases). V shed 7 bases and J shed 8 bases, with 15 bases lying between them. CDR3 length: 12 residues. Germline lookup yields CDR1 SGHNT and CDR2 YYREEE (reference sequence). The CDR3 sequence is CASGGLNGGYTF. CDR3 DNA sequence: TGTGCCAGCGGGGGGCTGAATGGGGGCTACACCTTC.

The rearrangement uses TRBV7-2 and TRBJ1-2; 8 nucleotides match TRBD1. Per germline, CDR1 SGHTA and CDR2 FQGNSA. This CDR3 region has 14 residues. Germline trimming cut 4 bases from V and 2 bases from J; bases unmatched to any gene: 3. As DNA, the CDR3 is TGTGCCAGCAGCTCGCGGACAGGGAACTATGGCTACACCTTC. Amino acids: CASSSRTGNYGYTF.

This rearrangement joins TRBV5-1 to TRBJ1-4; D call uncertain. This CDR3 is 13 amino acids long. From germline, CDR1 is SGHRS and CDR2 YFSETQ. The germline V and J ends were trimmed by 2 bases and 6 bases, with 8 bases remaining between them. The CDR3: CASSFPGHEKLFF. The CDR3 bases are TGCGCCAGCAGCTTCCCGGGCCATGAAAAACTGTTTTTT.

J is TRBJ1-1 and V is TRBV6-5; weak D call: TRBD1 (5 bases). CDR1 is MNHEY, CDR2 SVGAGI, per germline. The ends were cut back, 6 bases at V and 0 bases at J, with 8 bases in the middle. The CDR3 extends over 13 amino acids. DNA of the CDR3: TGTGCCAGCAGGGGCAGGGTGAACACTGAAGCTTTCTTT. Translation: CASRGRVNTEAFF.

The rearrangement uses TRBV6-5 and TRBJ1-1; TRBD1 matches 9 bases. This CDR3 is 15 amino acids long. Germline-derived CDR1 and CDR2 are MNHEY and SVGAGI. Trimming took 8 bases from V and 2 from J; bases not matched to a gene: 9. CDR3 DNA: TGTGCCAGCCACAGGGGGCTCGGGGTTAACACTGAAGCTTTCTTT. Protein sequence: CASHRGLGVNTEAFF.

By share of the sample, this clone is large. The V call is TRBV7-9, the J call TRBJ1-6; no firm D call. V lost 5 bases and J lost 7, with 21 bases in between. Germline values: CDR1 SEHNR, CDR2 FQNEAQ (reference sequence). The CDR3 sequence is 17 residues long. Here the CDR3 reads CASSPLDGHPMNSPLHF. CDR3 sequence (DNA): TGTGCCAGCAGCCCCTTGGACGGCCACCCTATGAATTCACCCCTCCACTTT. Full variable domain (outside the CDR3, taken from reference TRBV7-9 and TRBJ1-6): DTGVSQNPRHKITKRGQNVTFRCDPISEHNRLYWYRQTLGQGPEFLTYFQNEAQLEKSRLLSDRFSAERPKGSFSTLEIQRTEQGDSAMYLCASSPLDGHPMNSPLHFGNGTRLTVT.

This sequence joins TRBV19 and TRBJ1-1; D gene uncertain. Trimming shortened V by 3 bases and J by 1 base, and 9 bases separated the two germline ends. The germline CDR1 and CDR2 sequences are LNHDA and SQIVND (reference sequence). The CDR3 totals 14 residues. For the CDR3, the DNA is TGTGCCAGTAGTATGCGGGAAGAGAACACTGAAGCTTTCTTT. Translation gives CASSMREENTEAFF.

This clone was recorded once. The chain is built from TRBV6-5 and TRBJ1-1; TRBD1 is a possible D gene (5 bases). The V gene lost 1 base and the J gene lost 8 bases, with 8 bases spanning the gap. The CDR3 sequence is 12 residues long. CDR1 and CDR2 from the germline V gene are MNHEY and SVGAGI. Here the CDR3 reads CASSYWGREAFF. CDR3 DNA sequence: TGTGCCAGCAGTTACTGGGGCAGGGAAGCTTTCTTT.

This chain links TRBV5-1 with TRBJ1-1; perhaps TRBD1 as D (5 bases). Germline lookup yields CDR1 SGHRS and CDR2 YFSETQ. V lost 5 bases, J lost 3 bases, and 11 bases lay in between. The CDR3 consists of 13 residues. Here the CDR3 DNA reads TGCGCCAGCAGACCAGACAGAGACACTGAAGCTTTCTTT. It yields the protein CASRPDRDTEAFF.

The rearrangement uses TRBV28 and TRBJ1-2, with D unclear. V shed 6 bases and J shed 8 bases, with 13 bases lying between them. Germline loops: CDR1 MDHEN, CDR2 SYDVKM. This CDR3 has 12 residues. The CDR3 loop reads CASSTLSTGYTF. CDR3 DNA: TGTGCCAGCAGCACCCTATCGACGGGCTACACCTTC.

The chain's CDR3 is CASSAGDTEAFF. The CDR3, as DNA: TGTGCCAGCAGCGCAGGGGACACTGAAGCTTTCTTT. The genes are TRBV7-2 and TRBJ1-1; weak D call: TRBD1 (6 bases). This CDR3 contains 12 residues. Germline V gene data show CDR1 as SGHTA and CDR2 as FQGNSA. The V end lost 5 bases, the J end lost 3 bases, and 7 bases lay between the germline ends.

Comments on this clone: This CDR3 is also generated by other DNA sequences in the sample. V usage is TRBV6-1 and J usage is TRBJ1-5; the D gene is possibly TRBD1 (6 bases). V gave up 9 bases and J gave up 4 bases, with 19 bases separating them. The CDR3 has 15 amino acids. The V gene's germline CDR1 is MNHNS and CDR2 SASEGT. The CDR3 nucleotides are TGTGCCAGTGGGGGCCTAGATCCCCGGAATCAGCCCCAGCATTTT. Protein: CASGGLDPRNQPQHF.

The V gene is TRBV30, the J gene TRBJ1-1; 7 bases align to TRBD1. V gave up 4 bases and J gave up 1 base; unmatched junction bases: 6. This CDR3 has 14 residues. CDR1 and CDR2 from the germline V gene are GTSNPN and SVGIG (reference sequence). CDR3 residues: CAWNYRGRNTEAFF. The CDR3 DNA is TGTGCCTGGAACTACAGGGGCAGGAACACTGAAGCTTTCTTT.

The V gene is TRBV14, the J gene TRBJ2-5; TRBD2 matches at 8 bases. Trimming removed 2 bases from V and 7 bases from J; junction bases left unmatched: 3. CDR3 length equals 13 residues. Germline-derived CDR1 and CDR2 are SGHDN and FVKESK. The CDR3 loop is CASSQSGGGTQYF. In DNA form, the CDR3 reads TGTGCCAGCAGCCAAAGCGGGGGCGGGACCCAGTACTTC.

The chain is built from TRBV2 and TRBJ2-2; the D call may be TRBD1 or TRBD2 (6 bases each). This CDR3 region has 13 residues. Germline V CDR1 and CDR2: SNHLY, FYNNEI. The CDR3 sequence: CAWGRENTGELFF. In nucleotides, the CDR3 is TGTGCTTGGGGGCGGGAGAACACCGGGGAGCTGTTTTTT. Drawing the rest from reference TRBV2 and TRBJ2-2, the complete variable domain is EPEVTQTPSHQVTQMGQEVILRCVPISNHLYFYWYRQILGQKVEFLVSFYNNEISEKSEIFDDQFSVERPDGSNFTLKIRSTKLEDSAMYFCAWGRENTGELFFGEGSRLTVL.

The chain has TRBV28 and TRBJ2-1; 7 bases are a match to TRBD2. CDR1 and CDR2 from the germline V gene are MDHEN and SYDVKM. With V trimmed by 4 bases and J by 4 bases, 10 bases remained unmatched. The CDR3 is 16 residues long. CDR3 amino acids: CASSSGGGWEYNEQFF. The CDR3 DNA is TGTGCCAGCAGTTCCGGCGGGGGTTGGGAGTACAATGAGCAGTTCTTC.

The chain employs TRBV29-1 and TRBJ2-2; TRBD2 might be the D (6 bases). Trimming shortened V by 4 bases and J by 5 bases, and 17 bases separated the two germline ends. This CDR3 is 15 amino acids long. Per the germline V gene, CDR1 is SQVTM and CDR2 is ANQGSEA. For the CDR3, the DNA is TGCAGCGTTGGTATACGGCAGGCGGGAACCGGGGAGCTGTTTTTT. Protein product: CSVGIRQAGTGELFF.

V gene TRBV7-2 combines with J gene TRBJ1-6, with D possibly being TRBD1 (5 bases). The germline V and J ends were trimmed by 5 bases and 9 bases, with 11 bases remaining between them. The CDR3 covers 13 residues. In germline, CDR1 is SGHTA, CDR2 FQGNSA. The CDR3 DNA is TGTGCCAGCAGCGTAACAGGCGGTTCACCCCTCCACTTT. Translated: CASSVTGGSPLHF. Based on the CDR3 plus reference TRBV7-2 and TRBJ1-6, the full variable domain is GAGVSQSPSNKVTEKGKDVELRCDPISGHTALYWYRQSLGQGLEFLIYFQGNSAPDKSGLPSDRFSAERTGGSVSTLTIQRTQQEDSAVYLCASSVTGGSPLHFGNGTRLTVT.

The genes are TRBV10-3 and TRBJ2-7, with D unclear. Germline lookup yields CDR1 ENHRY and CDR2 SYGVKD. The V and J ends lost 2 bases and 6 bases respectively, with 8 bases between them. The CDR3 covers 12 residues. DNA for the CDR3: TGTGCCATCAGTGAGGCAAGGGTCGAGCAGTACTTC. It specifies CAISEARVEQYF.

The V call is TRBV28, the J call TRBJ2-5, with D possibly called TRBD1 or TRBD2 (6 bases each). The length of the CDR3 is 13 residues. Trimming left V 1 base short and J 7 bases short, with 10 bases between. The germline gives CDR1 MDHEN, CDR2 SYDVKM. The CDR3 loop reads CASSLSEGGTQYF. The CDR3 nucleotides read TGTGCCAGCAGTTTATCGGAGGGGGGGACCCAGTACTTC.

J is TRBJ2-3 and V is TRBV30; TRBD1 aligns across 7 bases. V trimming: 3 bases; J trimming: 2 bases; junction bases outside the gene matches: 8. CDR1 and CDR2 (germline): GTSNPN, SVGIG (reference sequence). The CDR3 is 15 residues long. CDR3 nucleotide sequence: TGTGCCTGGAGCGTCGACAGGGCCGTCACAGATACGCAGTATTTT. It yields the protein CAWSVDRAVTDTQYF.

CDR3 in amino acids: CASSPPGGTSEAFF. The CDR3 DNA follows: TGCGCCAGCAGCCCGCCGGGGGGGACTTCGGAAGCTTTCTTT. The genes are TRBV4-1 and TRBJ1-1, with a weak D call TRBD1 (5 bases). The CDR3 is 14 amino acids. CDR1 is MGHRA and CDR2 is YSYEKL in the germline V gene. V was cut by 4 bases and J by 8 bases, with 17 bases left in between.